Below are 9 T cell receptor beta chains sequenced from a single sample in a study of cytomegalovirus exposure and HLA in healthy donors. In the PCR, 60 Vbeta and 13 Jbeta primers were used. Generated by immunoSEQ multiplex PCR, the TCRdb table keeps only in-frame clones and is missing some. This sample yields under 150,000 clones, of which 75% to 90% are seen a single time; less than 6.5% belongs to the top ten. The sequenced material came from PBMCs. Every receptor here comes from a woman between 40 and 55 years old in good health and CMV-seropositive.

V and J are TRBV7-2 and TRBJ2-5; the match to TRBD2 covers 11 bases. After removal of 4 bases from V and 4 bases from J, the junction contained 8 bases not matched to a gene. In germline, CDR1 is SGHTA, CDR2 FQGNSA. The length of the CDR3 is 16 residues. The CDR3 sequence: CASSSLAGDLVETQYF. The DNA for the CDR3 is TGTGCCAGCAGCTCACTAGCGGGAGATCTGGTAGAGACCCAGTACTTC. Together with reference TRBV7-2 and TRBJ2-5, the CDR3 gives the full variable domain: GAGVSQSPSNKVTEKGKDVELRCDPISGHTALYWYRQSLGQGLEFLIYFQGNSAPDKSGLPSDRFSAERTGGSVSTLTIQRTQQEDSAVYLCASSSLAGDLVETQYFGPGTRLLVL.

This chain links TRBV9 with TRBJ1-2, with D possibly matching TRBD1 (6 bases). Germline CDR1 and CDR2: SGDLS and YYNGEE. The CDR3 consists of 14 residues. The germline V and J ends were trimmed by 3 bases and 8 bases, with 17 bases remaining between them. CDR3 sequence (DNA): TGTGCCAGCAGCGGAGAGACAGGTCTGGGAGGCTACACCTTC. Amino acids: CASSGETGLGGYTF.

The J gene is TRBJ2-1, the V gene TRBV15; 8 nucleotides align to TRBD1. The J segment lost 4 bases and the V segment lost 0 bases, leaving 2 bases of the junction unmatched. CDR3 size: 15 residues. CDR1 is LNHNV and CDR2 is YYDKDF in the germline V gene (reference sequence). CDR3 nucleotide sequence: TGTGCCACCAGCAGAGAAGGACAGGGATACAATGAGCAGTTCTTC. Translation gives CATSREGQGYNEQFF.

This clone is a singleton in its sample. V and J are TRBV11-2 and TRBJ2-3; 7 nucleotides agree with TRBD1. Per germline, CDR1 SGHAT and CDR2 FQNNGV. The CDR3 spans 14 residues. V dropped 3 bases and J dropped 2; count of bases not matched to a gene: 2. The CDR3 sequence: CASSFTGVTDTQYF. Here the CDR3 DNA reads TGTGCCAGCAGCTTCACAGGGGTCACAGATACGCAGTATTTT.

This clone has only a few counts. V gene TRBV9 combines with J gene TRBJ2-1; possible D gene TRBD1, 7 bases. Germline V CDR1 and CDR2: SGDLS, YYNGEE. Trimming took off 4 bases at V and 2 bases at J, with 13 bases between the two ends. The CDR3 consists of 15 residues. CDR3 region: CASSPGGLAYNEQFF. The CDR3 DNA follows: TGTGCCAGCAGCCCAGGGGGACTGGCCTACAATGAGCAGTTCTTC.

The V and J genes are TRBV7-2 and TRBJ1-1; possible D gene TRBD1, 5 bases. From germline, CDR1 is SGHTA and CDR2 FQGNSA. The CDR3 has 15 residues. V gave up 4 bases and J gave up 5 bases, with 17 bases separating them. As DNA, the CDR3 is TGTGCCAGCAGCTCCTTGGAGGGGCTTAGAACTGAAGCTTTCTTT. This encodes CASSSLEGLRTEAFF. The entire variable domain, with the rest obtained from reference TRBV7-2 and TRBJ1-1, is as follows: GAGVSQSPSNKVTEKGKDVELRCDPISGHTALYWYRQSLGQGLEFLIYFQGNSAPDKSGLPSDRFSAERTGGSVSTLTIQRTQQEDSAVYLCASSSLEGLRTEAFFGQGTRLTVV.

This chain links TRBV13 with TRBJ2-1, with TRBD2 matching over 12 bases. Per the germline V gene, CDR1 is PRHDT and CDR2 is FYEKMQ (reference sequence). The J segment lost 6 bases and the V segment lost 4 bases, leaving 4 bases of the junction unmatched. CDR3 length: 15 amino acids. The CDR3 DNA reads TGTGCCAGCAGCTCCGGACTAGCGGGGCTCAATGAGCAGTTCTTC. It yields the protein CASSSGLAGLNEQFF.

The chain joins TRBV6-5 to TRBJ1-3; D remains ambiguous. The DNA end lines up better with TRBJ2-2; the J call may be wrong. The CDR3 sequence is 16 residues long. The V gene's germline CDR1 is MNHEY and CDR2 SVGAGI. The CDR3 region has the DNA TGTGCCAGCAGTTACGTCCGATTTGGGAACACCGGGGAGCTGTTTTTT. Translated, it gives CASSYVRFGNTGELFF.

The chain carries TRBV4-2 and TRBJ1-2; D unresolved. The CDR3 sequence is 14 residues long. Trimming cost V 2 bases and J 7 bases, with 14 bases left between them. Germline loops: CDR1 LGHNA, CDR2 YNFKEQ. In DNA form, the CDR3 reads TGTGCCAGCAGCCAACGGAAAGGGAGTAGTGGCTACACCTTC. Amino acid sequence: CASSQRKGSSGYTF.